This T cell receptor beta chain comes out of a study of patients and donors after allogeneic stem cell transplantation. TCRdb independently ran MiXCR on the RT-PCR reads; one entry per CDR3 protein. The table has over 150,000 distinct CDR3 sequences, about 29% seen once. Germline lookup yields CDR1 SEHNR and CDR2 FQNEAQ (reference sequence). V was clipped by 2 bases and J by 6 bases; unmatched bases: 7. This CDR3 region has 14 residues. The chain recombines TRBV7-9 with TRBJ2-7; 7 positions agree with TRBD2. This receptor was obtained from a human donor who was either an allogeneic HSCT recipient or a stem cell or donor lymphocyte infusion donor (not recorded which). It is not recorded whose cells these are; they may come from a transplant donor. The material sequenced was blood, either unsorted or a sorted T cell fraction (not recorded which). CDR3 coding DNA: TGTGCCAGCAGCTTACTAGCGGCTGCGGGCGAGCAGTACTTC. This gives the protein CASSLLAAAGEQYF.